This TCR beta chain was retrieved from a study of beta chain features in type 1 diabetes. CD4+ naive, central memory, regulatory and stem cell-like memory cells were sorted via CD45RO/CCR7/CD25/CD127/CD95/CD27. Turning to this clone: Its target is not known.

As every portion of the isolated RNA was reverse transcribed, the sequencing read expressed TCRB transcripts. The data were produced by immunoSEQ multiplex PCR, yet TCRdb's version contains in-frame clones alone and is incomplete. The table shows hundreds of thousands of clones, with about a sixth occurring only once. The CDR3 totals 16 residues. Trimming took 3 bases from V and 0 from J, leaving 15 bases between them. The germline gives CDR1 LGHNA, CDR2 YSLEER. Study results and caveats: Naive, central memory and Treg TCRB repertoires seemed to resemble each other more closely in patients than they did in healthy donors. Type 1 diabetes patients showed a moderate but significant shortening of TCRB CDR3s in all four CD4+ subsets.

The chain couples TRBV4-3 to TRBJ2-7; a possible D gene is TRBD2 (7 bases). Sequenced: naive CD4+ T cells from blood. The source of this sequence is a man between 18 and 35 years old in good health. This CDR3 reads CASSQTRGPFSYEQYF. Written as DNA, the CDR3 is TGCGCCAGCAGCCAGACGCGGGGGCCGTTCTCCTACGAGCAGTACTTC.